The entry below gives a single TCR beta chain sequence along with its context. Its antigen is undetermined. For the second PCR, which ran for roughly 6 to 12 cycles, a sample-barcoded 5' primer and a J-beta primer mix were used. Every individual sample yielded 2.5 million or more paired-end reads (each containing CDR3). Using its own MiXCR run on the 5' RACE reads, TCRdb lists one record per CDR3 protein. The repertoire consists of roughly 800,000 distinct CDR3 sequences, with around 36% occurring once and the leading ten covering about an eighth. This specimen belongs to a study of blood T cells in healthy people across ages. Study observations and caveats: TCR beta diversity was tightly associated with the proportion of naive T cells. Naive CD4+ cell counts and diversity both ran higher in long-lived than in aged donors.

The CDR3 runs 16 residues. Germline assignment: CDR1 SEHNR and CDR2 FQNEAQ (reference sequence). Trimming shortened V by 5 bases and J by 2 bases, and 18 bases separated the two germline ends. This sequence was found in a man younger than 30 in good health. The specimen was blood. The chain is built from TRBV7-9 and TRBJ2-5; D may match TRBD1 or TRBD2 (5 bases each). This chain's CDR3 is CASSPGPTSLQETQYF. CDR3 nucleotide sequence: TGTGCCAGCAGCCCGGGACCCACATCCTTACAAGAGACCCAGTACTTC.